This T cell receptor (beta chain) is from a study of shared clonotypes between healthy human individuals. Germline V gives CDR1 GTSNPN, CDR2 SVGIG (reference sequence). Trimming removed 1 base at V and 2 bases at J, with 12 bases between. The CDR3 spans 15 residues. Several immunoSEQ plates held equal portions of the genomic DNA taken from each subset. Sequenced by immunoSEQ multiplex PCR; TCRdb stores in-frame clones only, minus some. The repertoire holds about a million clones, with approximately 70% as singletons. All participating donors were Caucasian adults from Nashville, Tennessee. CD4+ cells were split into CD45RA+ naive and CD45RA-negative memory subsets. This clone was observed once.

The specimen sequenced was memory CD4+ T cells sorted from blood. The sample's subset: CD45RA-negative fraction. The rearrangement uses TRBV30 and TRBJ1-5; TRBD1 is a possible D gene (5 bases). The clonotype originates from a man younger than 35 in good health. CDR3 region: CAWSAGSIGNQPQHF. Written as DNA, the CDR3 is TGTGCCTGGAGTGCAGGGAGTATCGGCAATCAGCCCCAGCATTTT.